These T cell receptor beta chains were read from a single sample in a study of technical replicates of blood from several donors. Generated by immunoSEQ multiplex PCR, the TCRdb table keeps only in-frame clones and is missing some. The table shows about 80,000 clones, with less than 95% occurring only once. Sequencing was performed on T cells isolated from PBMCs. Receptors were obtained from a human donor in good health. Each CDR3 is given with its conserved first and last residue. The order of the fields is V gene, CDR3 length, J gene, D gene, clone size, CDR3 DNA, CDR3 protein. A D gene is named only where the DNA matches it firmly. Rows may omit the clone size; those that give it use once, few, many or a size class.

TRBV28	15	TRBJ1-1	NA	NA	TGTGCCAGCAGTTTTCCAGGACAAACAAACACTGAAGCTTTCTTT	CASSFPGQTNTEAFF
TRBV10-2	16	TRBJ1-2	TRBD1	NA	TGCGCCAGCAGTGAAAGTAAGGGACAGGGGGGCTATGGCTACACCTTC	CASSESKGQGGYGYTF
TRBV7-8	15	TRBJ1-4	NA	NA	TGTGCCAGCAGCTTAAATTGGGGGAGGAATGAAAAACTGTTTTTT	CASSLNWGRNEKLFF
TRBV19	16	TRBJ2-7	TRBD2	NA	TGTGCCAGTAGTATTGGAGCGGGAGAGGGGGCCTACGAGCAGTACTTC	CASSIGAGEGAYEQYF
TRBV4-1	15	TRBJ2-1	TRBD2	NA	TGCGCCAGCAGCCAACTGGGACTAGCGAGGAATGAGCAGTTCTTC	CASSQLGLARNEQFF
TRBV13	16	TRBJ2-7	TRBD2	NA	TGTGCCAGCAGCTTAGAACCTAGCGGGAGGGCGTACGAGCAGTACTTC	CASSLEPSGRAYEQYF
TRBV7-3	14	TRBJ1-1	TRBD1	NA	TGTGCCAGCAGCTTGACAGGGGCAAACACTGAAGCTTTCTTT	CASSLTGANTEAFF
TRBV5-6	14	TRBJ2-1	TRBD2	NA	TGTGCCAGCAGCTTGGGCGGGGAGGGTCGGGAGCAGTTCTTC	CASSLGGEGREQFF
TRBV28	15	TRBJ2-7	NA	NA	TGTGCCAGCAGCCGCCCTTGGGGGCAGTTAGGCGAGCAGTACTTC	CASSRPWGQLGEQYF
TRBV28	15	TRBJ1-4	NA	NA	TGTGCCAGCAAAACGCCGGGGGTAGTGGATGAAAAACTGTTTTTT	CASKTPGVVDEKLFF
TRBV9	15	TRBJ2-3	TRBD1	once	TGTGCCAGCAGCGTGCGGGGACAGGACACAGATACGCAGTATTTT	CASSVRGQDTDTQYF
TRBV4-1	17	TRBJ2-1	NA	NA	TGCGCCAGCAGCCAAGATCAGGGGACACTATCCTACAATGAGCAGTTCTTC	CASSQDQGTLSYNEQFF
TRBV4-1	16	TRBJ2-3	NA	NA	TGCGCCAGCAGCCCCCCCTATGCGCTAGCCCCAGATACGCAGTATTTT	CASSPPYALAPDTQYF
TRBV28	13	TRBJ2-7	NA	NA	TGTGCCAGCAGCCGGCCTAGCGTCTACGAGCAGTACTTC	CASSRPSVYEQYF
TRBV28	14	TRBJ1-4	TRBD1	NA	TGTGCCAGCAGTAAAACAGGGGGTTATGAAAAACTGTTTTTT	CASSKTGGYEKLFF
TRBV7-2	15	TRBJ1-2	NA	NA	TGTGCCAGCAGCTTCTCATCCCAGGTCTCCTATGGCTACACCTTC	CASSFSSQVSYGYTF
TRBV7-9	15	TRBJ2-1	TRBD2	NA	TGTGCCAGCAGGTTCATAGCGGGAGTTACCAATGAGCAGTTCTTC	CASRFIAGVTNEQFF
TRBV7-6	18	TRBJ1-3	TRBD1	NA	TGTGCCAGCAGCTACTACTCAACCGGGACAGGGGCTGGAAACACCATATATTTT	CASSYYSTGTGAGNTIYF
TRBV18	17	TRBJ2-2	TRBD1	NA	TGTGCCAGCTCACCATCAACCGGGACAGGGGGGACCGGGGAGCTGTTTTTT	CASSPSTGTGGTGELFF
TRBV28	14	TRBJ1-4	TRBD1	NA	TGTGCCAGCAGTCCAGGGGGCATCTATGAAAAACTGTTTTTT	CASSPGGIYEKLFF
TRBV19	15	TRBJ1-5	NA	NA	TGTGCCAGTAGTATAGAAGTCTATAGCAATCAGCCCCAGCATTTT	CASSIEVYSNQPQHF
TRBV6-6	15	TRBJ1-4	NA	NA	TGTGCCAGCAGGCGCAACAGGGAAACAGGGGAAAAACTGTTTTTT	CASRRNRETGEKLFF
TRBV11-3	19	TRBJ1-5	NA	NA	TGTGCCAGCAGCTTAGATAAACGTTTGAGGGTTGGAGGCAATCAGCCCCAGCATTTT	CASSLDKRLRVGGNQPQHF
TRBV30	14	TRBJ2-1	NA	NA	TGTGCCTGGACTCCTGGAGGGGCCTACAATGAGCAGTTCTTC	CAWTPGGAYNEQFF
TRBV20-1	11	TRBJ2-1	NA	NA	TGCAGTGCTGGAGGGGCCGCTGAGCAGTTCTTC	CSAGGAAEQFF
TRBV6-4	23	TRBJ2-7	TRBD2	NA	TGTGCCAGCAGTGACACCAAAGATACGGGACCCGGGACTAGCGGTAGTTCCTCCTACGAGCAGTACTTC	CASSDTKDTGPGTSGSSSYEQYF
TRBV28	16	TRBJ2-3	TRBD1	once	TGTGCCAGCAGCCGGGGACAGGGCCGGAAAACAGATACGCAGTATTTT	CASSRGQGRKTDTQYF
TRBV6-5	13	TRBJ1-2	TRBD1	NA	TGTGCCAGCGGATGGACAGGGGATGAAGGCTACACCTTC	CASGWTGDEGYTF
TRBV7-9	13	TRBJ1-2	NA	NA	TGTGCCAGCAGCGGGGAGATCATCTATGGCTACACCTTC	CASSGEIIYGYTF
TRBV6-1	15	TRBJ2-2	TRBD1	once	TGTGCCAGCAGCTATCCGGGACAGGGTATCGGGGAGCTGTTTTTT	CASSYPGQGIGELFF
TRBV11-3	16	TRBJ2-2	NA	once	TGTGCCAGCAGCCCCTTTTTAATAGCGATCACCGGGGAGCTGTTTTTT	CASSPFLIAITGELFF
TRBV7-2	15	TRBJ1-2	TRBD1	NA	TGTGCCAGCAGCTTAGGGCCCAGGGGGTCCTATGGCTACACCTTC	CASSLGPRGSYGYTF
TRBV19	19	TRBJ2-3	TRBD2	NA	TGTGCCAGTAGTCGGAGGGGGACTAGCGGGAGTTCTAGCACAGATACGCAGTATTTT	CASSRRGTSGSSSTDTQYF
TRBV28	13	TRBJ1-5	NA	NA	TGTGCCAGCAGTTTTGAGAACAATCAGCCCCAGCATTTT	CASSFENNQPQHF
TRBV6-6	12	TRBJ2-7	NA	NA	TGTGCCAGCACCGGAGAGTCCTACGAGCAGTACTTC	CASTGESYEQYF
TRBV29-1	18	TRBJ2-6	NA	NA	TGCAGCGTTGAAGAGGCGGAGGGCTGGCGATCTGGGGCCAACGTCCTGACTTTC	CSVEEAEGWRSGANVLTF
TRBV15	13	TRBJ1-1	NA	NA	TGTGCCACCAGCCCTAATGGGAACACTGAAGCTTTCTTT	CATSPNGNTEAFF
TRBV15	18	TRBJ2-3	TRBD1	NA	TGTGCCACCAGCAGAGATGGTAAAGGGGGCTACCTCGGAGATACGCAGTATTTT	CATSRDGKGGYLGDTQYF
TRBV29-1	14	TRBJ1-4	NA	NA	TGCAGCGTTGTGTCAGTTGCAACTAATGAAAAACTGTTTTTT	CSVVSVATNEKLFF